Below, one T cell receptor (beta chain) is given with its context. Its antigen is undetermined. This entry comes from a study of cytomegalovirus exposure and HLA in healthy donors. Study results and caveats: In a later analysis, specific HLA alleles were associated with 15,000 or so TCR beta sequences at a 0.05 false discovery rate.

The CDR3 loop spans 13 amino acids. Trimming left V 4 bases short and J 4 bases short, with 7 bases between. CDR1 and CDR2 from the germline V gene are SGHTA and FQGTGA. 60 Vbeta and 13 Jbeta primers were used in PCR. This table comes from immunoSEQ multiplex PCR, and its TCRdb copy is limited to in-frame clones, with some not included. Of 130,000 or so clones in the sample, roughly three quarters are singletons; the top ten hold roughly 3%. It was healthy bone marrow donors who served as donors. J is TRBJ2-2 and V is TRBV7-3, with D uncertain. The TCR was taken from a man younger than 40 in good health and CMV-seronegative. Sequencing used PBMCs. CDR3: CASSSLLTGELFF. The CDR3 nucleotides read TGTGCCAGCAGCTCCCTTCTCACCGGGGAGCTGTTTTTT. Supplemented by reference TRBV7-3 and TRBJ2-2, the full variable domain reads GAGVSQTPSNKVTEKGKYVELRCDPISGHTALYWYRQSLGQGPEFLIYFQGTGAADDSGLPNDRFFAVRPEGSVSTLKIQRTERGDSAVYLCASSSLLTGELFFGEGSRLTVL.